This TCR beta chain was sequenced in a study of CD8 T cells in Susac syndrome. The table lists this clonotype with a count of one. An input of about 0.5 to 1 ug of RNA was subjected to reverse transcription using random hexamers. Each CDR3 protein gets one entry after TCRdb re-called the immunoSEQ multiplex PCR reads with MiXCR. The repertoire consists of about 150,000 distinct CDR3 sequences, with approximately 96% occurring once and the leading ten covering over 0.065%. The CDR3 length is 12 residues. Trimming stripped 8 bases from V and 12 bases from J, with 20 bases between. Germline assignment: CDR1 MDHEN and CDR2 SYDVKM.

V and J are TRBV28 and TRBJ2-7; D is undetermined. Sample: CD4+ T cells from PBMCs. This clonotype was sampled from a human donor with Susac syndrome. This chain's CDR3 is CASGAFYGRAYF. CDR3 DNA: TGTGCCAGCGGAGCCTTTTACGGAAGGGCGTACTTC.